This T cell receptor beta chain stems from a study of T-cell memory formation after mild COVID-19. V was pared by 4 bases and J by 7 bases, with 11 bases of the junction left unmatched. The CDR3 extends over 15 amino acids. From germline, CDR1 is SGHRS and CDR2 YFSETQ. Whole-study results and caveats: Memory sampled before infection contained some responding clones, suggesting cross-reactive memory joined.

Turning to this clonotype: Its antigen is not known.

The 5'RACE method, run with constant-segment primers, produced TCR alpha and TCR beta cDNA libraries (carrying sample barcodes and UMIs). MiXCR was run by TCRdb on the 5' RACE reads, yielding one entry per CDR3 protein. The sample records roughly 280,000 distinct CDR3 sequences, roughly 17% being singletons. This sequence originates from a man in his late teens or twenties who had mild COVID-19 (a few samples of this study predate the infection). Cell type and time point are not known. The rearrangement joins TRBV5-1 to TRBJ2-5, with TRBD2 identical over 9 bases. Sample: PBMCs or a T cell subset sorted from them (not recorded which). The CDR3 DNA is TGCGCCAGCAGCCCTAGCGGGGTGGGTCTCGGGACCCAGTACTTC. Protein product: CASSPSGVGLGTQYF.